The T cell receptor (beta chain) under discussion was sequenced for a study of blood T cells in healthy people across ages. As to this clonotype: Its cognate antigen is unknown.

Combining a sample-barcoded 5' primer with a J-beta primer mix, a second PCR ran for roughly 7 to 11 cycles. Tagging of each cDNA molecule was performed by a template-switch adaptor with 12 random nucleotides. TCRdb re-derived calls from the 5' RACE reads in MiXCR, one entry per CDR3 protein. The table has hundreds of thousands of distinct CDR3 sequences, more than 45% seen once; the top ten hold 51%. Study conclusions and caveats: PBMCs went unsorted, and a conclusive naive versus antigen-experienced comparison was therefore prevented. Strongly correlated with naive T cell percentage was TCR beta diversity.

With 8 bases removed from V and 0 bases from J, the gap between germline ends came to 9 bases. Per germline, CDR1 SNHLY and CDR2 FYNNEI. The CDR3 loop spans 13 amino acids. The receptor was isolated from a man in his sixties in good health. The source material was blood. The chain employs TRBV2 and TRBJ2-3; the D gene is possibly TRBD2 (6 bases). The CDR3 coding sequence is TGTGCCAGCGGGACTTTTAGCACAGATACGCAGTATTTT. This encodes CASGTFSTDTQYF.